The 31 T cell receptor beta chains below were found in one sample sequenced in a study of blood T cell repertoires in COVID-19. Some clones are missing from TCRdb's copy, which holds only in-frame ones; the method was immunoSEQ multiplex PCR. Found here are approximately 200,000 clones, more than 80% of them singletons; the top ten hold around 9%. The sequenced sample was PBMCs or T cells enriched from blood (not recorded which). The source of these receptors is a man in his forties who had recovered from COVID-19.

The rearrangement links TRBV3-1 (or the pseudogene TRBV3-2) to TRBJ1-1; 7 bases match TRBD1. V dropped 1 base and J dropped 7; count of bases not matched to a gene: 3. The CDR3 is made up of 13 amino acids. Germline V gene data show CDR1 as LGHDT and CDR2 as YNNKEL (reference sequence). CDR3 nucleotide sequence: TGTGCCAGCAGCCAAGGACAGGGCGGTGAAGCTTTCTTT. It translates to CASSQGQGGEAFF.

The V gene is TRBV18, the J gene TRBJ1-5; the D gene is possibly TRBD1 (6 bases). V lost 4 bases and J lost 4, with 11 bases in between. The germline V gene has CDR1 KGHSH and CDR2 LQKENI. This CDR3 contains 14 residues. The CDR3 DNA sequence: TGTGCCAGCTCACAGGAACAGGGTAATCAGCCCCAGCATTTT. It codes for CASSQEQGNQPQHF.

The rearrangement links TRBV15 to TRBJ2-7, with D possibly TRBD2 on 5 matching bases. Germline V CDR1 and CDR2: LNHNV, YYDKDF (reference sequence). V lost 1 base to trimming and J lost 4 bases, with 11 bases between them. The CDR3 consists of 14 residues. CDR3 bases: TGTGCCACCAGCAGAGGAGGGAGTGGATACGAGCAGTACTTC. Protein: CATSRGGSGYEQYF.

The rearrangement joins TRBV6-5 to TRBJ2-3, with 7 bases matching TRBD2. The germline V gene encodes CDR1 MNHEY and CDR2 SVGAGI. The length of the CDR3 is 13 residues. Germline trimming cut 6 bases from V and 7 bases from J; bases unmatched to any gene: 7. The chain's CDR3 is CASRLAGVNTQYF. Here the CDR3 DNA reads TGTGCCAGCAGGCTTGCGGGAGTGAATACGCAGTATTTT.

The chain uses TRBV30 and TRBJ2-1; unclear D gene. From germline, CDR1 is GTSNPN and CDR2 SVGIG (reference sequence). There are 12 residues in the CDR3. Trimming took off 4 bases at V and 7 bases at J, with 11 bases between the two ends. CDR3 amino acids: CAWNARKNEQFF. In DNA form, the CDR3 reads TGTGCCTGGAACGCTAGAAAAAATGAGCAGTTCTTC.

This clone was detected only once. The genes are TRBV29-1 and TRBJ1-2, with TRBD1 as a possible D gene (6 bases). Trimming left V 7 bases short and J 4 bases short, with 13 bases between. The CDR3 has 12 residues. Germline V gives CDR1 SQVTM, CDR2 ANQGSEA. The CDR3 region has the DNA TGCAGCGCCGTCAGGGGCAGCTATGGCTACACCTTC. Amino acids: CSAVRGSYGYTF.

The chain couples TRBV4-2 to TRBJ2-1; 14 nucleotides line up with TRBD2. With V trimmed by 1 base and J by 4 bases, 3 bases remained unmatched. The CDR3 has 17 amino acids. Germline V gives CDR1 LGHNA, CDR2 YNFKEQ. CDR3 coding DNA: TGTGCCAGCAGCCAAGCCGGGACTAGCGGGGGATACAATGAGCAGTTCTTC. Encoded protein: CASSQAGTSGGYNEQFF.

The chain couples TRBV5-1 to TRBJ2-1; 11 positions agree with TRBD2. CDR3 length: 15 amino acids. Germline-derived CDR1 and CDR2 are SGHRS and YFSETQ. Germline trimming cut 3 bases from V and 9 bases from J; bases unmatched to any gene: 8. In nucleotides, the CDR3 is TGCGCCAGCAGCTCCTCCACTAGCGGGAGATCTGAGCAGTTCTTC. Protein: CASSSSTSGRSEQFF. Full variable domain (missing parts from reference TRBV5-1 and TRBJ2-1): KAGVTQTPRYLIKTRGQQVTLSCSPISGHRSVSWYQQTPGQGLQFLFEYFSETQRNKGNFPGRFSGRQFSNSRSEMNVSTLELGDSALYLCASSSSTSGRSEQFFGPGTRLTVL.

On this clone: The identical CDR3 is also encoded by other nucleotide sequences in the sample. The V call is TRBV7-9, the J call TRBJ1-1, with D hard to call. CDR1 SEHNR and CDR2 FQNEAQ come from the germline V gene (reference sequence). The CDR3 runs 13 residues. Trimming removed 5 bases from V and 1 base from J, with 8 bases in between. The CDR3 DNA reads as TGTGCCAGCAGCCCGCCAGGGAACACTGAAGCTTTCTTT. This translates into CASSPPGNTEAFF.

The gene calls are TRBV19 and TRBJ2-3; TRBD2 aligns across 10 bases. V lost 3 bases and J lost 5; bases outside the gene matches: 14. Germline CDR1 reads LNHDA; CDR2 reads SQIVND (reference sequence). CDR3 size: 18 residues. The CDR3, as DNA: TGTGCCAGTAGTATCTCACGGCCTAGCGGGGGCCGAGGAGATACGCAGTATTTT. It yields the protein CASSISRPSGGRGDTQYF. Based on the CDR3 plus reference TRBV19 and TRBJ2-3, the full variable domain is DGGITQSPKYLFRKEGQNVTLSCEQNLNHDAMYWYRQDPGQGLRLIYYSQIVNDFQKGDIAEGYSVSREKKESFPLTVTSAQKNPTAFYLCASSISRPSGGRGDTQYFGPGTRLTVL.

CDR3 region: CASSDEIMYEQFF. DNA for the CDR3: TGTGCCAGCAGTGATGAGATTATGTATGAGCAGTTCTTC. This rearrangement joins TRBV2 to TRBJ2-1; D gene uncertain. The CDR3 sequence is 13 residues long. Germline assignment: CDR1 SNHLY and CDR2 FYNNEI. V was shortened by 3 bases and J by 8 bases, with 11 bases between the two germline ends. Combining the CDR3 with reference TRBV2 and TRBJ2-1 gives the whole variable domain EPEVTQTPSHQVTQMGQEVILRCVPISNHLYFYWYRQILGQKVEFLVSFYNNEISEKSEIFDDQFSVERPDGSNFTLKIRSTKLEDSAMYFCASSDEIMYEQFFGPGTRLTVL.

CDR3 bases: TGTGCCAGCAGTTTCCATGGGGGGGCAATCAATGAGCAGTTCTTC. Protein product: CASSFHGGAINEQFF. The chain carries TRBV6-5 and TRBJ2-1; a weak D match, TRBD2 (7 bases). Trimming took off 4 bases at V and 6 bases at J, with 16 bases between the two ends. The germline CDR1 and CDR2 sequences are MNHEY and SVGAGI. The CDR3 covers 15 residues.

J is TRBJ1-3 and V is TRBV12-5; no clear D. This CDR3 is built from 14 residues. Trimming pared 6 bases from V and 4 bases from J, leaving 13 bases between. The V gene's germline CDR1 is LGHNT and CDR2 FRNRAP. The CDR3 protein is CASGLSTKGNTIYF. The CDR3 DNA follows: TGTGCTAGTGGCCTTTCGACAAAGGGAAACACCATATATTTT.

The genes are TRBV7-8 and TRBJ1-1; no clear D gene. The CDR3 loop spans 13 amino acids. Germline lookup yields CDR1 SGHVS and CDR2 FQNEAQ. V shed 2 bases and J shed 1 base, with 5 bases lying between them. For the CDR3, the DNA is TGTGCCAGCAGCTTAACACAGAACACTGAAGCTTTCTTT. It encodes CASSLTQNTEAFF.

The chain carries TRBV9 and TRBJ1-6; 12 bases are shared with TRBD1. The CDR3 runs to 20 residues. The V segment lost 3 bases and the J segment 0 bases; nucleotides outside the gene matches: 10. Germline assignment: CDR1 SGDLS and CDR2 YYNGEE. CDR3: CASSEGSGTGGRSYNSPLHF. CDR3 nucleotide sequence: TGTGCCAGCAGCGAAGGATCCGGGACAGGGGGCCGCTCCTATAATTCACCCCTCCACTTT.

This clone was seen only a few times. This CDR3 is CASSFEGGLGNEQFF. Written as DNA, the CDR3 is TGTGCCAGCAGCTTTGAAGGGGGATTAGGCAATGAGCAGTTCTTC. The chain is built from TRBV11-2 and TRBJ2-1; tentatively, D is TRBD1 (6 bases). Trimming took 3 bases from V and 6 from J, leaving 15 bases between them. The CDR3 runs to 15 residues. CDR1 SGHAT and CDR2 FQNNGV come from the germline V gene.

The chain has TRBV2 and TRBJ2-1; maybe TRBD2 (6 bases). Trimming removed 10 bases from V and 4 bases from J, with 8 bases in between. This CDR3 contains 11 residues. Germline-derived CDR1 and CDR2 are SNHLY and FYNNEI. CDR3: CATRGYNEQFF. The CDR3 bases are TGTGCCACCCGGGGGTACAATGAGCAGTTCTTC.

This sequence joins TRBV4-1 and TRBJ1-2; D is unresolved. The germline gives CDR1 MGHRA, CDR2 YSYEKL. The length of the CDR3 is 17 residues. Trimming cost V 0 bases and J 8 bases, with 22 bases left between them. The CDR3 protein is CASSQEFAPGLTHGYTF. The CDR3 DNA reads as TGCGCCAGCAGCCAAGAGTTCGCTCCGGGTCTTACTCACGGCTACACCTTC.

CDR3 nucleotides: TGCGCCAGCAGCCAAGCGGGAGGGGTTACCGGGGAGCTGTTTTTT. It is translated as CASSQAGGVTGELFF. V usage is TRBV4-1 and J usage is TRBJ2-2, with 8 nucleotides matching TRBD2. J lost 5 bases, V lost 1 base, and 3 bases had no gene match. The CDR3 extends over 15 amino acids. Germline lookup yields CDR1 MGHRA and CDR2 YSYEKL.

This clone has just one count. This chain joins TRBV19 and TRBJ2-7, with 9 bases fitting TRBD1. This CDR3 spans 16 amino acids. In germline, CDR1 is LNHDA, CDR2 SQIVND (reference sequence). V gave up 3 bases and J gave up 6 bases; unmatched junction bases: 12. The CDR3 here is CASSILSTGTGTEQYF. The CDR3 region has the DNA TGTGCCAGTAGTATCCTCTCGACCGGGACAGGGACCGAGCAGTACTTC. The full variable domain, its missing parts supplied by reference TRBV19 and TRBJ2-7, is DGGITQSPKYLFRKEGQNVTLSCEQNLNHDAMYWYRQDPGQGLRLIYYSQIVNDFQKGDIAEGYSVSREKKESFPLTVTSAQKNPTAFYLCASSILSTGTGTEQYFGPGTRLTVT.

The J gene is TRBJ2-7, the V gene TRBV6-5, with D possibly TRBD1 on 5 matching bases. CDR1 is MNHEY, CDR2 SVGAGI, per germline. V lost 7 bases, J lost 5 bases, and 15 bases lay in between. The CDR3 contains 13 residues. CDR3 DNA: TGTGCCAGCAAAGGGGCTCTAAAAAACGAGCAGTACTTC. Its protein is CASKGALKNEQYF.

This sequence joins TRBV6-5 and TRBJ2-1; D may be TRBD2 (5 bases). The CDR3 loop spans 12 amino acids. Looked up from germline, CDR1 is MNHEY and CDR2 is SVGAGI. With 6 bases removed from V and 11 bases from J, the gap between germline ends came to 14 bases. CDR3 coding DNA: TGTGCCAGCAGCCCCGGGAACGCGAAGCAGTTCTTC. The encoded protein is CASSPGNAKQFF.

This chain connects TRBV6-1 to TRBJ2-1; 11 bases map to TRBD2. The CDR3 sequence is 18 residues long. Germline loops: CDR1 MNHNS, CDR2 SASEGT. The ends lost 1 base at V and 1 base at J; junction bases unmatched: 6. The DNA of the CDR3 is TGTGCCAGCAGTGAAGGACTAGCGGGGAGAAAATCCTACAATGAGCAGTTCTTC. It translates to CASSEGLAGRKSYNEQFF.

The genes are TRBV2 and TRBJ2-2; TRBD2 matches at 7 bases. Germline CDR1 SNHLY, CDR2 FYNNEI. This CDR3 is 15 amino acids long. Trimming at V came to 1 base and at J to 5 bases, leaving 4 bases not matched to a gene. This CDR3 reads CASSEVTGGTGELFF. CDR3 nucleotide sequence: TGTGCCAGCAGTGAAGTAACGGGGGGAACCGGGGAGCTGTTTTTT.

The chain links TRBV5-4 to TRBJ2-3; 7 nucleotides agree with TRBD2. CDR3 length: 14 residues. Trimming removed 7 bases from V and 9 bases from J; junction bases left unmatched: 14. Germline lookup yields CDR1 SGHNT and CDR2 YYREEE (reference sequence). CDR3 amino acids: CASAPSGGGRTQYF. The CDR3 coding sequence is TGTGCCAGCGCACCTTCGGGCGGGGGACGGACGCAGTATTTT.

Comment on this clone: Germline is not matched at one junction end, which may reflect a read error. CDR3 amino acids: CASLLDRGGLKTEAFF. The CDR3 nucleotides are TGTGCCAGCCTTTTGGACAGGGGAGGTTTGAAAACTGAAGCTTTCTTT. The V and J genes are TRBV2 and TRBJ1-1, with 9 bases matching TRBD1. This CDR3 is 16 amino acids long. From germline, CDR1 is SNHLY and CDR2 FYNNEI.

The rearrangement uses TRBV28 and TRBJ2-2; TRBD1 might be the D (5 bases). Germline assignment: CDR1 MDHEN and CDR2 SYDVKM. The CDR3 length is 15 residues. V was cut by 5 bases and J by 2 bases, with 12 bases left in between. CDR3 DNA: TGTGCCAGCAGTACCCCAGGGCCCAACACCGGGGAGCTGTTTTTT. It translates to CASSTPGPNTGELFF.

This chain uses TRBV7-7 with TRBJ2-1, with D possibly being TRBD2 (5 bases). The CDR3 runs 21 residues. CDR1 and CDR2 from the germline V gene are SSHAT and FNYEAQ (reference sequence). Trimming cost V 0 bases and J 5 bases, with 29 bases left between them. CDR3 nucleotides: TGTGCCAGCAGCTTAGCGGCGGACTCTATCCTCGGCCGAGACTACGACAATGAGCAGTTCTTC. It translates to CASSLAADSILGRDYDNEQFF.

The V gene is TRBV9, the J gene TRBJ1-2; a possible D gene is TRBD1 (5 bases). Between the trimmed V and J ends, which lost 4 bases and 2 bases, there was a span of 15 bases. Germline V CDR1 and CDR2: SGDLS, YYNGEE. There are 15 residues in the CDR3. In DNA form, the CDR3 reads TGTGCCAGCAGCTCACCTTCGAGACAGAACTATGGCTACACCTTC. Amino acid sequence: CASSSPSRQNYGYTF.

V gene TRBV5-6 combines with J gene TRBJ2-3; 11 bases fit TRBD2. This CDR3 is built from 19 residues. Germline V gene data show CDR1 as SGHDT and CDR2 as YYEEEE. The V gene end was trimmed by 4 bases and the J gene end by 7 bases; junction bases not matched to a gene: 20. This CDR3 is CASSRLRSPGLAALNTQYF. The CDR3 DNA sequence: TGTGCCAGCAGCCGCCTGCGCAGCCCGGGACTAGCGGCCTTAAATACGCAGTATTTT.

The chain carries TRBV18 and TRBJ2-1, with D possibly TRBD2 on 6 matching bases. This CDR3 region has 14 residues. The V gene's germline CDR1 is KGHSH and CDR2 LQKENI. V was shortened by 4 bases and J by 7 bases, with 14 bases between the two germline ends. CDR3 region: CASSLREDSNEQFF. The CDR3, as DNA: TGTGCCAGCTCACTTAGGGAGGATTCTAATGAGCAGTTCTTC.